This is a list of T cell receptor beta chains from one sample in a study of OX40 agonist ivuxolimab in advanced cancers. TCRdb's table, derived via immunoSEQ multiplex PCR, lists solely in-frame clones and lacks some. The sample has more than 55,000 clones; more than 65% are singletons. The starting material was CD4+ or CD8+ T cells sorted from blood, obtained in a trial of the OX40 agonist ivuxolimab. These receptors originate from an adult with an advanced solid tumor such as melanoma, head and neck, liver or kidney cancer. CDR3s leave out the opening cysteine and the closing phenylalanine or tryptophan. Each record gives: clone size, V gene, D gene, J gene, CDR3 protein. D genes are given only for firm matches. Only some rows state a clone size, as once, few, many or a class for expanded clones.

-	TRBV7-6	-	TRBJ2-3	ASSPRAGQWRTDTQY
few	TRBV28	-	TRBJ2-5	ASRTGTAQY
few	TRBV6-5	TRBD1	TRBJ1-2	ASSAQGGAGGYT
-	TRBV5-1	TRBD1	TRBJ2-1	ASSLGRGQGNDEQF
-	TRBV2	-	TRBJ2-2	ASSAGELF
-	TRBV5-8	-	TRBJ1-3	ASSLAGETIY
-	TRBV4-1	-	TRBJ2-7	ASSQERRGGRYEQY
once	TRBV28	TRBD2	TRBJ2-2	ASSSKTSGRVRTGELF
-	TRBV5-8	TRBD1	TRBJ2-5	ASSFHKTGGFQETQY
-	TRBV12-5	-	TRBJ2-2	ASGFTGELF
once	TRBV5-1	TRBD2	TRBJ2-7	ASRVGGVSSYEQY
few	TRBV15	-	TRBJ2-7	ATSRVPGLSYEQY
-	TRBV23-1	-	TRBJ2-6	ASRGQLPSSGANVLT